One sample yielded the 5 T cell receptor beta chains listed below, sequenced in a study of glioma-infiltrating T cells after dendritic cell vaccination. Using immunoSEQ multiplex PCR, the repertoire was profiled, and TCRdb retains in-frame clones only, with some absent. The sample lists 25,000 to 35,000 clones, approximately 91% occurring once. Here the sequenced sample was blood, taken before dendritic cell vaccination. These receptor sequences come from a human donor with glioblastoma.

This clone was detected only once. The chain uses TRBV5-4 and TRBJ2-6; 8 bases align to TRBD2. The germline V gene encodes CDR1 SGHNT and CDR2 YYREEE (reference sequence). The J segment lost 2 bases and the V segment lost 4 bases, leaving 8 bases of the junction unmatched. The CDR3 totals 17 residues. The CDR3 protein is CASSPSGGTTGANVLTF. The CDR3 DNA is TGTGCCAGCAGCCCCTCGGGGGGGACGACTGGGGCCAACGTCCTGACTTTC.

V is TRBV5-1 and J is TRBJ2-7; 7 nucleotides align to TRBD2. CDR1 is SGHRS and CDR2 is YFSETQ in the germline V gene. This CDR3 region has 15 residues. V was pared by 4 bases and J by 5 bases, with 12 bases of the junction left unmatched. The CDR3 loop is CASSRLTSGAHEQYF. DNA for the CDR3: TGCGCCAGCAGCAGGTTGACCAGCGGGGCGCACGAGCAGTACTTC.

The genes are TRBV28 and TRBJ2-7, with TRBD2 identical over 7 bases. Germline trimming cut 7 bases from V and 0 bases from J; bases unmatched to any gene: 12. This CDR3 is 16 amino acids long. The V gene's germline CDR1 is MDHEN and CDR2 SYDVKM. Here the CDR3 reads CASILGGFEGSYEQYF. The DNA for the CDR3 is TGTGCCAGCATTCTGGGGGGGTTTGAGGGCTCCTACGAGCAGTACTTC.

This rearrangement joins TRBV13 to TRBJ2-4; 8 nucleotides match TRBD1. Looked up from germline, CDR1 is PRHDT and CDR2 is FYEKMQ (reference sequence). The trim removed 5 bases at V and 6 bases at J, leaving 6 bases unmatched. The CDR3 loop spans 14 amino acids. The CDR3 protein is CASSTDREGNIQYF. Here the CDR3 DNA reads TGTGCCAGCAGCACGGACAGGGAAGGAAACATTCAGTACTTC.

V and J are TRBV4-1 and TRBJ2-7; tentatively, D is TRBD2 (5 bases). Germline CDR1 reads MGHRA; CDR2 reads YSYEKL. Trimming removed 3 bases from V and 4 bases from J, with 13 bases in between. This CDR3 contains 14 residues. The CDR3 DNA follows: TGCGCCAGCAGCCACGACCACGGAGGTTACGAGCAGTACTTC. This sequence encodes CASSHDHGGYEQYF.